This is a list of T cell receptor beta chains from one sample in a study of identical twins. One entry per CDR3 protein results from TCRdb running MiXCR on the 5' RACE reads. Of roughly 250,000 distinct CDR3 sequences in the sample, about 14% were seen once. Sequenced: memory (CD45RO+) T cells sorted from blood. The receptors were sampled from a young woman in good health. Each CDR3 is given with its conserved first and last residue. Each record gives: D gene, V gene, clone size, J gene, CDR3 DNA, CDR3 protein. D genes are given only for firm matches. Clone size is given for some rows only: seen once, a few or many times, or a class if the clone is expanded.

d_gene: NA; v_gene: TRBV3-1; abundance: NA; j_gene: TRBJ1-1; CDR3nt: TGTGCCAGCAGCCGCCAGGCTGACACTGAAGCTTTCTTT; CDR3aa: CASSRQADTEAFF
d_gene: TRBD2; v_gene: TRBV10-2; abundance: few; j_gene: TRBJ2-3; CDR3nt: TGCGCCAGCAGAAAAGGAGCGGGGGGGCCTTATTCAGATACGCAGTATTTT; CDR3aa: CASRKGAGGPYSDTQYF
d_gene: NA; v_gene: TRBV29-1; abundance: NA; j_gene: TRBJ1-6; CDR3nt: TGCAGCGTTCAAGAGGCTAATTCACCCCTCCACTTT; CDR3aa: CSVQEANSPLHF
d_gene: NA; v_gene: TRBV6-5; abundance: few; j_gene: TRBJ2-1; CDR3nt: TGTGCCAGCAGTTACGTCGCCAACCACAAAGAGCAGTTCTTC; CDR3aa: CASSYVANHKEQFF
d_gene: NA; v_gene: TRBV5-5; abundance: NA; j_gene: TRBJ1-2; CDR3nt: TGTGCCAGCAGCTTGGGTGACGAGGATGGCTACACCTTC; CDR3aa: CASSLGDEDGYTF
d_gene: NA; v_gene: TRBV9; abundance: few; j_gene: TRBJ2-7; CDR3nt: TGTGCCAGCAGCGTAGGGGGAGGATGGTACGAGCAGTACTTC; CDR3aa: CASSVGGGWYEQYF
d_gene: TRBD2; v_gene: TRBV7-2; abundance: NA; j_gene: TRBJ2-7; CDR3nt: TGTGCCAGCAGCTTAGGTGGGGGACTAGCCCACTACGAGCAGTACTTC; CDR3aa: CASSLGGGLAHYEQYF
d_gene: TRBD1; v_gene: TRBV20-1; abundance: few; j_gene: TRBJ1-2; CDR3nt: TGCAGTGCTACCGGGACAGGGGACGACTATGGCTACACCTTC; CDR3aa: CSATGTGDDYGYTF
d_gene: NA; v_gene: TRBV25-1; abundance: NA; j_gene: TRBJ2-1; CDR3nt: TGTGCCAGCAGTGGCAATCTCGGGATATACAATGAGCAGTTCTTC; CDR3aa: CASSGNLGIYNEQFF
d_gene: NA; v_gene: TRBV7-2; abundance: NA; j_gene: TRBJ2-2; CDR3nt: TGTGCCAGCAGCTTAGTAATCCGGGCCGGGGAGCTGTTTTTT; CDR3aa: CASSLVIRAGELFF
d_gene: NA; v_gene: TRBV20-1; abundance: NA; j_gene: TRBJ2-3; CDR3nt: TGCAGTGCACCCGGGCTGCCGGGGGCGAGCACAGATACGCAGTATTTT; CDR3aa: CSAPGLPGASTDTQYF
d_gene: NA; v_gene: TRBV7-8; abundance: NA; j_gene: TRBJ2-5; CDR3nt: TGTGCCAGCAGCTTGGCCGGGACACTATACCAAGAGACCCAGTACTTC; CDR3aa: CASSLAGTLYQETQYF
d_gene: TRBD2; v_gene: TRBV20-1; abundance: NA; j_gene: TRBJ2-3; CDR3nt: TGCAGTGCTAGAGATCCCGGAGGACTAGCGGGAGAGGGGGATACGCAGTATTTT; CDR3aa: CSARDPGGLAGEGDTQYF
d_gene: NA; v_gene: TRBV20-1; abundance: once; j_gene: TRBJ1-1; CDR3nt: TGCAGTGCTAAGGTCAGGGTGAACACTGAAGCTTTCTTT; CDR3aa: CSAKVRVNTEAFF
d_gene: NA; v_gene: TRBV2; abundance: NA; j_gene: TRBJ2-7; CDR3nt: TGTGCCAGACAGGGGCGGGACGACCCCTACGAGCAGTACTTC; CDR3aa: CARQGRDDPYEQYF
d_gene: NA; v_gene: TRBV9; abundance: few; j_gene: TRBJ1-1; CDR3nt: TGTGCCAGCAGCGTAGACGGGGCGTACACTGAAGCTTTCTTT; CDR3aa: CASSVDGAYTEAFF
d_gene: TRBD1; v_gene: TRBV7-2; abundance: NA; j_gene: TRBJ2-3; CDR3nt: TGTGCCAGCAGCCCTCGACAGGGCTCTTCGGATACGCAGTATTTT; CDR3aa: CASSPRQGSSDTQYF
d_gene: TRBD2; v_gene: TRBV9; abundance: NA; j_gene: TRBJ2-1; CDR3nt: TGTGCCAGCAGCCCCATGGAACTAGCGCCCTCTGAGCAGTTCTTC; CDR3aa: CASSPMELAPSEQFF
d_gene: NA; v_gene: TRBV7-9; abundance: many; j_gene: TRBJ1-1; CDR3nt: TGTGCCAGCAGTTTTGGTTTTGAAGCTTTCTTT; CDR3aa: CASSFGFEAFF
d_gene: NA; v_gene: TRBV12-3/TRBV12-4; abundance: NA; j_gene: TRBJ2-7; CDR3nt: TGTGCCAGCAGTTTCCAGGGGGGCGAGCAGTACTTC; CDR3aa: CASSFQGGEQYF
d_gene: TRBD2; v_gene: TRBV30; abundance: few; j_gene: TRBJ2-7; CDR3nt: TGTGCCTGGAGTGTCGGGGGGGGAGTATACGAGCAGTACTTC; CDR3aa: CAWSVGGGVYEQYF
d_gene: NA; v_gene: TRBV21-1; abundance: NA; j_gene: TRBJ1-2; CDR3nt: TGTGCCAGCAGCTGTCCCGAAGGACAGCGCTACACCTTC; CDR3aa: CASSCPEGQRYTF
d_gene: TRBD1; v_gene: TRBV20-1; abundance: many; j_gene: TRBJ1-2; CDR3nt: TGCAGTGCGGTGGCCGGGACAGGGGTCTATGGCTACACCTTC; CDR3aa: CSAVAGTGVYGYTF
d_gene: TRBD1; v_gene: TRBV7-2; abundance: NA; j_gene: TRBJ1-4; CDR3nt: TGTGCCAGCCGACTTCGGGGACAGGGGACTGAAAAACTGTTTTTT; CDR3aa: CASRLRGQGTEKLFF
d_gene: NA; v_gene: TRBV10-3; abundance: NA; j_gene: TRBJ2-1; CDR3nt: TGTGCCACCACGGGACGGGACAATGAGCAGTTCTTC; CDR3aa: CATTGRDNEQFF
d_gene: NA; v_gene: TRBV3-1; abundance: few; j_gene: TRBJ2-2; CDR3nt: TGTGCCAGCTCCCAAAGGGTCCCTGGTACCGAGGAGCTGTTTTTT; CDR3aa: CASSQRVPGTEELFF
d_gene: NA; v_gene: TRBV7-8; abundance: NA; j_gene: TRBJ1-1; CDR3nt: TGTGCCAGCAACTTAGTTGGGTGGAGCGGGTATCGTAGCACTGAAGCTTTCTTT; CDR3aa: CASNLVGWSGYRSTEAFF
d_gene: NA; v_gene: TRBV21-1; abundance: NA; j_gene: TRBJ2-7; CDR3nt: TGTGCCAGCAGCAAATTGTCTAGCGGGGGATCGACCAGTTCCTACGAGCAGTACTTC; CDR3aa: CASSKLSSGGSTSSYEQYF
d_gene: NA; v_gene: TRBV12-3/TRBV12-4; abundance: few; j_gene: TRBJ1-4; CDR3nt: TGTGCCAGCAGTTTACACAGCCAGGGGAGTGAAAAACTGTTTTTT; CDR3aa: CASSLHSQGSEKLFF
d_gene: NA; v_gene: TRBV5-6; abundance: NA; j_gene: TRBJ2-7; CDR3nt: TGTGCCAGCAACAAGGGGAGCTACGAGCAGTACTTC; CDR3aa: CASNKGSYEQYF
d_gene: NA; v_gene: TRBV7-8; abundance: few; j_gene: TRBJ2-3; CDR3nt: TGTGCCAGCAGCTTAGCATGGACAGATACGCAGTATTTT; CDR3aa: CASSLAWTDTQYF
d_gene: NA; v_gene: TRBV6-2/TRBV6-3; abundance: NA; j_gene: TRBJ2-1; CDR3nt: TGTGCCAGCAGTTATAGAGGCGATGAGCAGTTCTTC; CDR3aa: CASSYRGDEQFF
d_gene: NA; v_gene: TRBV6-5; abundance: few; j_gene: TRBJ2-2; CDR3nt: TGTGCCAGCAGTCTAAGGGGGAGTGGGGGTAGATTAGCCGGGGAGCTGTTTTTT; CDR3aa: CASSLRGSGGRLAGELFF